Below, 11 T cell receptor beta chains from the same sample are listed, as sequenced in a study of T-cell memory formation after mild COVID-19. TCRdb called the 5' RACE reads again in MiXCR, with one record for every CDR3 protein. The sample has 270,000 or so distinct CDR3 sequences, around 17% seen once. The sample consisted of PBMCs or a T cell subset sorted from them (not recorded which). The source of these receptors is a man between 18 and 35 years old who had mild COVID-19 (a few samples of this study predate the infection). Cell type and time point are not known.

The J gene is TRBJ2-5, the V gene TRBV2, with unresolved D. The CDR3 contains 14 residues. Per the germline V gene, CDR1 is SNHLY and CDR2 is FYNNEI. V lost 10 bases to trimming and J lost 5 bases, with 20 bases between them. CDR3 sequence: CATNAGRRVETQYF. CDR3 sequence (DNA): TGTGCCACGAATGCAGGCCGCAGAGTGGAGACCCAGTACTTC. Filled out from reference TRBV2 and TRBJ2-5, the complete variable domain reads EPEVTQTPSHQVTQMGQEVILRCVPISNHLYFYWYRQILGQKVEFLVSFYNNEISEKSEIFDDQFSVERPDGSNFTLKIRSTKLEDSAMYFCATNAGRRVETQYFGPGTRLLVL.

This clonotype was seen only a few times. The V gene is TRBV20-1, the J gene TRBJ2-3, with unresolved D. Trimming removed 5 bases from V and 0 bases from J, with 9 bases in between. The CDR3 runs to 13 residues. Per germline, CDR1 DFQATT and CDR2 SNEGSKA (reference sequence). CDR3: CSAFRISTDTQYF. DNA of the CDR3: TGCAGTGCTTTTCGTATTAGCACAGATACGCAGTATTTT.

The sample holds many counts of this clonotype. Here the CDR3 DNA reads TGTGCCAGCAGCCAAGATCGGACTGAGACCCAGTACTTC. This codes for CASSQDRTETQYF. The rearrangement uses TRBV3-1 and TRBJ2-5; tentative D call: TRBD2 (5 bases). CDR1 and CDR2 (germline): LGHDT, YNNKEL (reference sequence). V was trimmed by 0 bases and J by 5 bases, leaving 7 bases between them. This CDR3 comprises 13 residues.

The CDR3 bases are TGTGCCTGGAGTGTACATGGAGGGCCCAATCAGCCCCAGCATTTT. Translated: CAWSVHGGPNQPQHF. The V gene is TRBV30, the J gene TRBJ1-5; D is unresolved. The ends were cut back, 0 bases at V and 3 bases at J, with 12 bases in the middle. Germline-derived CDR1 and CDR2 are GTSNPN and SVGIG (reference sequence). The CDR3 contains 15 residues.

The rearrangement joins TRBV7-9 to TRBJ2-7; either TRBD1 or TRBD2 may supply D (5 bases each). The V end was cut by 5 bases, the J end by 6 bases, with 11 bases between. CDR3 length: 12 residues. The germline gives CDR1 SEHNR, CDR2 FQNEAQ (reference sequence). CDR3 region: CASSTMGTEQYF. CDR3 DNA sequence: TGTGCCAGCAGCACCATGGGGACCGAGCAGTACTTC.

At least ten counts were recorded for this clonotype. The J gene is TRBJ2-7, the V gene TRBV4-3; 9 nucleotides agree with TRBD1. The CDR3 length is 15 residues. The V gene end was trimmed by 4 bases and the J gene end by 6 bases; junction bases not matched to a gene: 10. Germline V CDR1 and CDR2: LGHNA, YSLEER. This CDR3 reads CASSPSGQGSFEQYF. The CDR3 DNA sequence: TGCGCCAGCAGCCCATCGGGACAGGGAAGTTTCGAGCAGTACTTC.

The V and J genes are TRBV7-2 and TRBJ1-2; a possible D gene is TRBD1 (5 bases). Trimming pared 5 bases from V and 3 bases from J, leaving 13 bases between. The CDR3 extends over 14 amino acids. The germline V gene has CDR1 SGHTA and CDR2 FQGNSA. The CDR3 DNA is TGTGCCAGCAGCCCTCGCTGGGGCGACTATGGCTACACCTTC. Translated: CASSPRWGDYGYTF.

CDR3 sequence: CASSYGTRQPQHF. In nucleotides, the CDR3 is TGTGCCAGCAGTTACGGAACGAGGCAGCCCCAGCATTTT. The chain uses TRBV6-5 and TRBJ1-5; no definite D call. Trimming cost V 2 bases and J 7 bases, with 9 bases left between them. Germline V CDR1 and CDR2: MNHEY, SVGAGI. CDR3 length: 13 amino acids.

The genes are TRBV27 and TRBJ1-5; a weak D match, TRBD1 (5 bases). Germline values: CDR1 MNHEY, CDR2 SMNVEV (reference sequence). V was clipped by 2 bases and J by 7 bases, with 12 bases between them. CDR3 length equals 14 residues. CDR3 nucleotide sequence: TGTGCCAGCAGTTTAATAGCAGGGAGGCAGCCCCAGCATTTT. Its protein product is CASSLIAGRQPQHF.

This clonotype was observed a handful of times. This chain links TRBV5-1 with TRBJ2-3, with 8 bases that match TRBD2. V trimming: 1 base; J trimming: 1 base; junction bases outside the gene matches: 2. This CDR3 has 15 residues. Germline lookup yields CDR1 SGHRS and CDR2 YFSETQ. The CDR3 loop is CASSLQRGRTDTQYF. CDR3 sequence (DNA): TGCGCCAGCAGCTTGCAGCGGGGGCGCACAGATACGCAGTATTTT.

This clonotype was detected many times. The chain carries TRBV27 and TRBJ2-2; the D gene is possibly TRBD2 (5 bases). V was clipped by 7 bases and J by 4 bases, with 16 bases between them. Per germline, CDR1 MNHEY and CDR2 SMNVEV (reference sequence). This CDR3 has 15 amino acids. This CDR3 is CASKVAQAFTGELFF. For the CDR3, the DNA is TGTGCCAGCAAGGTAGCGCAGGCCTTCACCGGGGAGCTGTTTTTT.